Below, 10 T cell receptor beta chains from the same sample are listed, as sequenced in a study of T-cell reconstitution after alpha-beta-depleted transplantation in children. Unique molecular identifiers were incorporated into the prepared TCRbeta library. Via MiXCR, TCRdb re-called the PCR reads, giving one row per CDR3 protein. Found here are approximately 500,000 distinct CDR3 sequences, roughly a tenth of them singletons; the top ten hold around 2%. Sample: PBMCs, taken before TCRalphabeta/CD19-depleted stem cell transplant. The receptors were sampled from a child aged 2-15 years with inherited bone marrow failure, due to receive a stem cell transplant.

This clonotype occurred a few times. DNA of the CDR3: TGCAGTGCTATTGATCAAATGAGCTCCTACAATGAGCAGTTCTTC. It specifies CSAIDQMSSYNEQFF. This chain links TRBV20-1 with TRBJ2-1; unclear D gene. The V and J ends lost 4 bases and 0 bases respectively, with 13 bases between them. The CDR3 extends over 15 amino acids. Germline assignment: CDR1 DFQATT and CDR2 SNEGSKA (reference sequence).

The rearrangement joins TRBV14 to TRBJ1-1, with 9 bases fitting TRBD1. Germline V lookup: CDR1 SGHDN, CDR2 FVKESK. V was clipped by 4 bases and J by 4 bases; unmatched bases: 7. The CDR3 sequence is 15 residues long. For the CDR3, the DNA is TGTGCCAGCAGCCGCCAGACAGGGGGTTCCACTGAAGCTTTCTTT. Protein product: CASSRQTGGSTEAFF.

This clonotype was seen many times. CDR3 DNA: TGCGCCAGCAGCTTGAGGGACAGCGTTAATGAAAAACTGTTTTTT. This translates into CASSLRDSVNEKLFF. This chain uses TRBV5-1 with TRBJ1-4; 7 nucleotides line up with TRBD1. CDR1 SGHRS and CDR2 YFSETQ come from the germline V gene. J lost 4 bases, V lost 1 base, and 4 bases had no gene match. The CDR3 is made up of 15 amino acids.

The chain couples TRBV9 to TRBJ1-3; D gene unclear. V was clipped by 4 bases and J by 1 base, with 9 bases between them. CDR1 SGDLS and CDR2 YYNGEE come from the germline V gene. The CDR3 is 14 amino acids. The CDR3 sequence is CASSSGGSGNTIYF. CDR3 sequence (DNA): TGTGCCAGCAGCTCGGGAGGTTCTGGAAACACCATATATTTT. The whole variable domain, remainder taken from reference TRBV9 and TRBJ1-3, is DSGVTQTPKHLITATGQRVTLRCSPRSGDLSVYWYQQSLDQGLQFLIQYYNGEERAKGNILERFSAQQFPDLHSELNLSSLELGDSALYFCASSSGGSGNTIYFGEGSWLTVV.

This clonotype was observed many times. V and J are TRBV29-1 and TRBJ2-7; D is uncertain. Trimming stripped 4 bases from V and 1 base from J, with 5 bases between. The CDR3 totals 11 residues. Germline values: CDR1 SQVTM, CDR2 ANQGSEA. The CDR3 loop reads CSVAWSYEQYF. The CDR3 region has the DNA TGCAGCGTTGCGTGGTCCTACGAGCAGTACTTC.

This clonotype has at least ten counts. V is TRBV29-1 and J is TRBJ2-1; 8 nucleotides agree with TRBD2. The CDR3 loop spans 14 amino acids. Losses at the gene ends were 8 bases for V and 3 bases for J; bases not matched to a gene: 9. Germline CDR1 is SQVTM and CDR2 is ANQGSEA. CDR3 nucleotides: TGCAGCCTTCCCGCGGGAGGCTACTACAATGAGCAGTTCTTC. It yields the protein CSLPAGGYYNEQFF.

This clonotype was counted ten times or more. The rearrangement joins TRBV7-2 to TRBJ2-1; D unresolved. The CDR3 covers 15 residues. V was trimmed by 1 base and J by 0 bases, leaving 7 bases between them. Germline V gene data show CDR1 as SGHTA and CDR2 as FQGNSA. The chain's CDR3 is CASSLGASSYNEQFF. The CDR3 DNA follows: TGTGCCAGCAGCTTAGGAGCGAGCTCCTACAATGAGCAGTTCTTC.

Of note for this clonotype: It may be a read error: a sequence one base away is much more abundant. The gene calls are TRBV19 and TRBJ2-1; 7 positions match TRBD2. CDR3 size: 14 residues. Per the germline V gene, CDR1 is LNHDA and CDR2 is SQIVND (reference sequence). The CDR3: CARSTSGTYNEQFF. CDR3 DNA sequence: TGTGCCAGAAGTACCAGCGGGACCTACAATGAGCAGTTCTTC.

Only a few counts were recorded for this clonotype. J is TRBJ2-3 and V is TRBV7-9; unclear D gene. This CDR3 region has 16 residues. Between the trimmed V and J ends, which lost 7 bases and 1 base, there was a span of 18 bases. Germline V gene sequence: CDR1 SEHNR, CDR2 FQNEAQ (reference sequence). The CDR3 spells CASTRNQDGGTDTQYF. CDR3 DNA sequence: TGTGCCAGCACCCGTAACCAGGACGGCGGCACAGATACGCAGTATTTT.

In its sample, this clonotype was seen a few times. The rearrangement uses TRBV18 and TRBJ2-5; D gene unclear. The CDR3 is made up of 18 amino acids. Germline loops: CDR1 KGHSH, CDR2 LQKENI. V dropped 1 base and J dropped 4 bases, with 22 bases sitting between them. Written as DNA, the CDR3 is TGTGCCAGCTCACCACGCGTCTTTTCCGGCGAGGCCCTAGAGACCCAGTACTTC. Translated: CASSPRVFSGEALETQYF.